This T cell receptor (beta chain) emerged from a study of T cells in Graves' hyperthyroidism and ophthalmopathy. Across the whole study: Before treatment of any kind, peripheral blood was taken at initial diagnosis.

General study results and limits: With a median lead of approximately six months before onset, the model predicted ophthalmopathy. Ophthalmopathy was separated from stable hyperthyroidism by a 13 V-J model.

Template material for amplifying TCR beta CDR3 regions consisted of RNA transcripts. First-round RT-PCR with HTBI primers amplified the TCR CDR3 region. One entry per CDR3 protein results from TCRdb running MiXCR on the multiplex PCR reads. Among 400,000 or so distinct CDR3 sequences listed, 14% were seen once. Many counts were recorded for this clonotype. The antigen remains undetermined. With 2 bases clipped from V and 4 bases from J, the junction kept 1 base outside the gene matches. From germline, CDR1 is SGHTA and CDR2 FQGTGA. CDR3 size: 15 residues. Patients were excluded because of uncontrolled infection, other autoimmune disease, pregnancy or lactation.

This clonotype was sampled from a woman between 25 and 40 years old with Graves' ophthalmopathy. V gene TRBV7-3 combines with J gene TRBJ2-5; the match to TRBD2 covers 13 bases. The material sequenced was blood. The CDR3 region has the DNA TGTGCCAGCAGCTTAGGGACTAGCGGGGCAGAGACCCAGTACTTC. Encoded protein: CASSLGTSGAETQYF.